This TCR beta chain was retrieved from a study of blood T cell repertoires in COVID-19. Study context: Some COVID-19 samples were acute and others convalescent; all came from the United States, Italy and Spain.

Original data processing: It was from reference gene primer amplification that nucleated cell counts were estimated. The table came from immunoSEQ multiplex PCR; TCRdb's copy has only in-frame clones and leaves some out. V and J calls and clone size are copied from that table; D and trimming were computed from the DNA. The sample lists 70,000 or so clones, 90% occurring once. Germline values: CDR1 SGHVS, CDR2 FQNEAQ. V was cut by 4 bases and J by 5 bases, with 14 bases left in between. CDR3 length: 14 amino acids. The chain employs TRBV7-8 and TRBJ1-1; D is undetermined. This clonotype was obtained from a woman older than 75 with active COVID-19. Sequenced: peripheral blood. CDR3 DNA sequence: TGTGCCAGCAGCTCCCCGAGGGATAGGACTGAAGCTTTCTTT. It translates to CASSSPRDRTEAFF. Complete variable domain (other parts from reference TRBV7-8 and TRBJ1-1): GAGVSQSPRYKVAKRGQDVALRCDPISGHVSLFWYQQALGQGPEFLTYFQNEAQLDKSGLPSDRFFAERPEGSVSTLKIQRTQQEDSAVYLCASSSPRDRTEAFFGQGTRLTVV.